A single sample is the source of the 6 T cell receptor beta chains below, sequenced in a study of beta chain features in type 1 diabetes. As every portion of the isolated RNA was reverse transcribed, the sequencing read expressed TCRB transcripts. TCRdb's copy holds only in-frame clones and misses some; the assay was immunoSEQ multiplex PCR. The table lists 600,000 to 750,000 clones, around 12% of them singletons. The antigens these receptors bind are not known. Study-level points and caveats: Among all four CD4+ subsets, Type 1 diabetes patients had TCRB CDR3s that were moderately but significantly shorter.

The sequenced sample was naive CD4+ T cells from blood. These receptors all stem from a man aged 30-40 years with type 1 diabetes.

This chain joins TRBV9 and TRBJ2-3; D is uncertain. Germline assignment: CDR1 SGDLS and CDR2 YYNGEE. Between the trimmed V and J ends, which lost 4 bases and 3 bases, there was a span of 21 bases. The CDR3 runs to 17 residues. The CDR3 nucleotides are TGTGCCAGCAGCCCTCATCAAGGTCCTAGGGTTACAGATACGCAGTATTTT. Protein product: CASSPHQGPRVTDTQYF.

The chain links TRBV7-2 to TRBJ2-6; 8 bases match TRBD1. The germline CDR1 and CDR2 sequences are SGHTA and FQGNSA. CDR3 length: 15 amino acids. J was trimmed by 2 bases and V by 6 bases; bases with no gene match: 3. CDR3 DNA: TGTGCCAGCAGGAGACAGGGGACTGGGGCCAACGTCCTGACTTTC. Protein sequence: CASRRQGTGANVLTF.

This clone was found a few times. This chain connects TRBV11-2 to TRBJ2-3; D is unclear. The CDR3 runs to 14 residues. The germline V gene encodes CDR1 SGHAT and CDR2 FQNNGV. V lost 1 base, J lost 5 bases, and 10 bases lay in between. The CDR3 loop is CASSLAATVDTQYF. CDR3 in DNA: TGTGCCAGCAGCTTAGCGGCGACTGTAGATACGCAGTATTTT.

The CDR3 DNA sequence: TGTGCCATCAGTGAGTCGAGGGACAGGGGGCAAAACTATGGCTACACCTTC. Protein: CAISESRDRGQNYGYTF. The J gene is TRBJ1-2, the V gene TRBV10-3; TRBD1 aligns across 12 bases. Germline V gives CDR1 ENHRY, CDR2 SYGVKD. CDR3 length: 17 residues. V shed 0 bases and J 2 bases; nucleotides not matched to a gene: 4.

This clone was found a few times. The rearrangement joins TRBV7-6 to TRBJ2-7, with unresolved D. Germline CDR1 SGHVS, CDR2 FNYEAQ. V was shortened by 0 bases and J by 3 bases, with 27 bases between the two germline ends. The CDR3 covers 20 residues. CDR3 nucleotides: TGTGCCAGCAGCTTAGCCCTCGGGCCAGGCAGTAGTCAAACCAACTACGAGCAGTACTTC. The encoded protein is CASSLALGPGSSQTNYEQYF.

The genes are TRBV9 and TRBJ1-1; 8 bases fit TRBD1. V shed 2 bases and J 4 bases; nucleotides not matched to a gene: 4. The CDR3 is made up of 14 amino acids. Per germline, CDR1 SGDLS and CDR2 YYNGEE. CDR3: CASSVDRVGTEAFF. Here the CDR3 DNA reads TGTGCCAGCAGCGTGGACAGGGTGGGCACTGAAGCTTTCTTT.